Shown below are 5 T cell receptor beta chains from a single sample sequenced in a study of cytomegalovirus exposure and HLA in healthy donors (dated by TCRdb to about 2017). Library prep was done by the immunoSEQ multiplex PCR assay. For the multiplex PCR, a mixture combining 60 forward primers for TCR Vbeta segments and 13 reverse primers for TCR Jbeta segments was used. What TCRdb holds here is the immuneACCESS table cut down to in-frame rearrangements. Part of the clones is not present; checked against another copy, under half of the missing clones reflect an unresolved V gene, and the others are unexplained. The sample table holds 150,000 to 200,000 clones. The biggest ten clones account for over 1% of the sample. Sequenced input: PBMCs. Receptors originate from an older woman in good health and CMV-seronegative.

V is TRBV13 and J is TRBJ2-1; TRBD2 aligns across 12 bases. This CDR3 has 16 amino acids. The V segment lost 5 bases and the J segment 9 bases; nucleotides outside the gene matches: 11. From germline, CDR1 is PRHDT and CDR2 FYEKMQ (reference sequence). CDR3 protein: CASSPRTSGMLGEQFF. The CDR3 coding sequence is TGTGCCAGCAGCCCCCGGACTAGCGGGATGCTGGGTGAGCAGTTCTTC.

CDR3 DNA sequence: TGTGCCAGCAGCTTACATTTGAACACTGAAGCTTTCTTT. Its protein is CASSLHLNTEAFF. V usage is TRBV7-3 and J usage is TRBJ1-1; D ambiguous. Trimming removed 2 bases at V and 0 bases at J, with 4 bases between. Germline CDR1 SGHTA, CDR2 FQGTGA. This CDR3 comprises 13 residues.

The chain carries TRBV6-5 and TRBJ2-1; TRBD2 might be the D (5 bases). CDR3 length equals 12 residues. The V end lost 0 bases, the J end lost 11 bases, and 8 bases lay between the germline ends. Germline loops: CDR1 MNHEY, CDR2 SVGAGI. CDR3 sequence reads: CASSYSGRQQFF. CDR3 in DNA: TGTGCCAGCAGTTACTCTGGGAGACAGCAGTTCTTC.

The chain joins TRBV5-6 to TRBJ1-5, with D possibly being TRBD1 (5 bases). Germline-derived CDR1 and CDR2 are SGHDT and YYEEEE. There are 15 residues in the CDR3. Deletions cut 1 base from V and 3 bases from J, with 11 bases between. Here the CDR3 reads CASSLRRAPNQPQHF. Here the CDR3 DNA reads TGTGCCAGCAGCTTGCGCAGGGCTCCCAATCAGCCCCAGCATTTT.

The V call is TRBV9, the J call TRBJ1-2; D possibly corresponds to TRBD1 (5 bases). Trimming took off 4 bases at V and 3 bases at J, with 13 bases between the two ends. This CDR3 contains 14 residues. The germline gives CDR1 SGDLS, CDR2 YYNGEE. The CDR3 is CASSRLRRDYGYTF. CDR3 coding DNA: TGTGCCAGCAGCCGTCTACGCAGGGACTATGGCTACACCTTC.